These 29 T cell receptor beta chains were all obtained from the same sample, sequenced in a study of shared clonotypes between healthy human individuals. Libraries were prepared by immunoSEQ multiplex PCR; TCRdb keeps only in-frame clonotypes and omits some of them. This sample has roughly 2.4 million clones, with about 94% found just once. Sequenced input: naive CD4+ T cells sorted from blood. Specified subset: CD45RA+ positively selected. The receptors were sampled from a man between 18 and 35 years old in good health.

This chain uses TRBV6-6 with TRBJ2-7, with 11 bases identical to TRBD2. In germline, CDR1 is MNHNY, CDR2 SVGAGI (reference sequence). This CDR3 has 15 amino acids. J was trimmed by 0 bases and V by 7 bases; bases with no gene match: 5. The DNA for the CDR3 is TGTGCCAGCACCCTTCTAGCGGGGGGCTCCTACGAGCAGTACTTC. This encodes CASTLLAGGSYEQYF.

With regard to this clone: Other DNA sequences in this specimen translate into the identical CDR3. The chain employs TRBV19 and TRBJ2-3; D unclear. Trimming left V 3 bases short and J 6 bases short, with 7 bases between. CDR1 and CDR2 (germline): LNHDA, SQIVND (reference sequence). This CDR3 is 12 amino acids long. CDR3 residues: CASSILGDTQYF. The CDR3 DNA reads TGTGCCAGTAGTATCCTTGGGGATACGCAGTATTTT. The full variable domain, in which reference TRBV19 and TRBJ2-3 provide the parts outside the CDR3, is DGGITQSPKYLFRKEGQNVTLSCEQNLNHDAMYWYRQDPGQGLRLIYYSQIVNDFQKGDIAEGYSVSREKKESFPLTVTSAQKNPTAFYLCASSILGDTQYFGPGTRLTVL.

The V and J genes are TRBV18 and TRBJ1-1, with 8 positions matching TRBD1. J was trimmed by 1 base and V by 4 bases; bases with no gene match: 2. The V gene's germline CDR1 is KGHSH and CDR2 LQKENI. The CDR3 loop spans 14 amino acids. CDR3: CASSRTGQNTEAFF. The CDR3 nucleotides read TGTGCCAGCTCACGGACAGGGCAGAACACTGAAGCTTTCTTT. Full variable domain (missing parts from reference TRBV18 and TRBJ1-1): NAGVMQNPRHLVRRRGQEARLRCSPMKGHSHVYWYRQLPEEGLKFMVYLQKENIIDESGMPKERFSAEFPKEGPSILRIQQVVRGDSAAYFCASSRTGQNTEAFFGQGTRLTVV.

V is TRBV15 and J is TRBJ2-5; possibly TRBD2 for D (6 bases). This CDR3 is 16 amino acids long. From germline, CDR1 is LNHNV and CDR2 YYDKDF (reference sequence). V was shortened by 7 bases and J by 5 bases, with 23 bases between the two germline ends. CDR3 nucleotides: TGTGCCACCACCCCCGGCCGAGGTCGTCGGGGGGAGACCCAGTACTTC. Protein: CATTPGRGRRGETQYF.

This chain connects TRBV9 to TRBJ2-3, with unresolved D. CDR3 size: 15 residues. Looked up from germline, CDR1 is SGDLS and CDR2 is YYNGEE. Trimming left V 6 bases short and J 1 base short, with 15 bases between. The CDR3 region is CASIRRGPRTDTQYF. The DNA for the CDR3 is TGTGCCAGCATCCGTCGTGGGCCCCGCACAGATACGCAGTATTTT.

As for this clone: One end of the junction is discordant with germline, which a read error may explain. The V and J genes are TRBV27 and TRBJ1-6; 8 bases are shared with TRBD1. This CDR3 comprises 15 residues. Looked up from germline, CDR1 is MNHEY and CDR2 is SMNVEV (reference sequence). The CDR3 is CAGSLSPGGNSPLHF. CDR3 bases: TGTGCCGGCAGTTTATCCCCAGGGGGCAATTCACCCCTCCACTTT.

The rearrangement links TRBV18 to TRBJ2-7; 16 positions match TRBD2. V shed 0 bases, J shed 0 bases, and the junction held 5 bases outside the gene matches. The CDR3 loop spans 19 amino acids. CDR1 KGHSH and CDR2 LQKENI come from the germline V gene. The chain's CDR3 is CASSPPMGLAGGHSYEQYF. As DNA, the CDR3 is TGTGCCAGCTCACCACCTATGGGACTAGCGGGGGGGCACTCCTACGAGCAGTACTTC.

This sequence joins TRBV6-1 and TRBJ2-1; TRBD1 aligns across 7 bases. V was pared by 3 bases and J by 4 bases, with 6 bases of the junction left unmatched. CDR3 length: 15 amino acids. From germline, CDR1 is MNHNS and CDR2 SASEGT. In nucleotides, the CDR3 is TGTGCCAGCAGTGACGAGGGGGCGAGGTACAATGAGCAGTTCTTC. This encodes CASSDEGARYNEQFF.

The chain is built from TRBV5-1 and TRBJ1-4, with TRBD1 as a possible D gene (5 bases). There are 15 residues in the CDR3. V dropped 2 bases and J dropped 7 bases, with 15 bases sitting between them. The germline V gene has CDR1 SGHRS and CDR2 YFSETQ. The CDR3 here is CASSFDGGVSEKLFF. In DNA, the CDR3 is TGCGCCAGCAGCTTTGACGGAGGGGTTAGTGAAAAACTGTTTTTT. Using reference TRBV5-1 and TRBJ1-4 for the parts outside the CDR3, the full variable domain is KAGVTQTPRYLIKTRGQQVTLSCSPISGHRSVSWYQQTPGQGLQFLFEYFSETQRNKGNFPGRFSGRQFSNSRSEMNVSTLELGDSALYLCASSFDGGVSEKLFFGSGTQLSVL.

The rearrangement uses TRBV27 and TRBJ1-2, with D perhaps TRBD1 (5 bases). The V and J ends lost 5 bases and 8 bases respectively, with 15 bases between them. This CDR3 has 13 residues. Germline V gene sequence: CDR1 MNHEY, CDR2 SMNVEV (reference sequence). CDR3: CASSPRDGRGYTF. The CDR3 DNA reads as TGTGCCAGCAGTCCCAGGGACGGACGAGGCTACACCTTC.

The V and J genes are TRBV28 and TRBJ1-5; 8 nucleotides align to TRBD1. The germline V gene has CDR1 MDHEN and CDR2 SYDVKM. The CDR3 length is 16 residues. With 2 bases clipped from V and 2 bases from J, the junction kept 5 bases outside the gene matches. The CDR3 sequence: CASSLTTGGRNQPQHF. The CDR3 bases are TGTGCCAGCAGTTTAACTACAGGGGGTCGCAATCAGCCCCAGCATTTT.

CDR3 loop: CASSQTIQETQYF. The CDR3 region has the DNA TGTGCCAGCAGCCAGACTATTCAAGAGACCCAGTACTTC. V is TRBV11-3 and J is TRBJ2-5; perhaps TRBD2 as D (5 bases). The germline V and J ends were trimmed by 5 bases and 2 bases, with 9 bases remaining between them. This CDR3 has 13 residues. Germline CDR1 SGHNT, CDR2 YENEEA.

The chain links TRBV19 to TRBJ1-5; possibly TRBD1 for D (5 bases). Between the trimmed V and J ends, which lost 3 bases and 6 bases, there was a span of 12 bases. CDR1 is LNHDA, CDR2 SQIVND, per germline (reference sequence). This CDR3 region has 14 residues. The CDR3 protein is CASSISGDRQPQHF. The CDR3 DNA is TGTGCCAGTAGTATTTCGGGGGATCGTCAGCCCCAGCATTTT.

V and J are TRBV19 and TRBJ2-5; D might be TRBD2 (6 bases). Germline lookup yields CDR1 LNHDA and CDR2 SQIVND (reference sequence). This CDR3 is built from 13 residues. The V end was cut by 6 bases, the J end by 4 bases, with 12 bases between. The CDR3 bases are TGTGCCAGTAGGGAGGGGTTGGGAGAGACCCAGTACTTC. Protein product: CASREGLGETQYF.

This sequence joins TRBV11-3 and TRBJ2-1; 8 bases agree with TRBD2. V trimming: 4 bases; J trimming: 0 bases; junction bases outside the gene matches: 5. The germline V gene encodes CDR1 SGHNT and CDR2 YENEEA. CDR3 length: 16 amino acids. In DNA form, the CDR3 reads TGTGCCAGCAGCTCCTCTAGCGGGCTCTCCTACAATGAGCAGTTCTTC. Its translation is CASSSSSGLSYNEQFF.

The rearrangement joins TRBV7-2 to TRBJ2-7; D gene unclear. Deletions cut 5 bases from V and 3 bases from J, with 14 bases between. The CDR3 has 14 residues. CDR1 is SGHTA, CDR2 FQGNSA, per germline. CDR3 DNA: TGTGCCAGCAGCCCCTCAAGACTCCGCTACGAGCAGTACTTC. Residues: CASSPSRLRYEQYF.

The chain couples TRBV28 to TRBJ1-2, with D tentatively TRBD1 (5 bases). The CDR3 totals 12 residues. The germline V and J ends were trimmed by 3 bases and 8 bases, with 10 bases remaining between them. Germline-derived CDR1 and CDR2 are MDHEN and SYDVKM. CDR3 sequence reads: CASSLVGVGYTF. CDR3 bases: TGTGCCAGCAGTTTGGTAGGGGTAGGCTACACCTTC.

The chain combines TRBV7-9 with TRBJ2-3, with D unresolved. Germline values: CDR1 SEHNR, CDR2 FQNEAQ (reference sequence). The V and J ends lost 5 bases and 6 bases respectively, with 9 bases between them. CDR3 size: 12 residues. The DNA for the CDR3 is TGTGCCAGCAGCCCCAGACCGGATACGCAGTATTTT. Its translation: CASSPRPDTQYF.

This chain uses TRBV6-6 with TRBJ2-7, with a tentative D call TRBD2 (6 bases). V was pared by 0 bases and J by 2 bases, with 11 bases between. CDR3 length equals 15 residues. Germline values: CDR1 MNHNY, CDR2 SVGAGI (reference sequence). CDR3 sequence reads: CASSYSRTTAYEQYF. In DNA form, the CDR3 reads TGTGCCAGCAGTTACTCAAGGACTACCGCCTACGAGCAGTACTTC.

This chain uses TRBV5-6 with TRBJ2-1; perhaps D is TRBD1 or TRBD2 (5 bases each). Trimming shortened V by 3 bases and J by 7 bases, and 11 bases separated the two germline ends. This CDR3 region has 13 residues. Germline assignment: CDR1 SGHDT and CDR2 YYEEEE. The CDR3 loop is CASSSSRENEQFF. CDR3 bases: TGTGCCAGCAGCTCCTCCAGGGAGAATGAGCAGTTCTTC. Full variable domain (rest looked up from reference TRBV5-6 and TRBJ2-1): DAGVTQSPTHLIKTRGQQVTLRCSPKSGHDTVSWYQQALGQGPQFIFQYYEEEERQRGNFPDRFSGHQFPNYSSELNVNALLLGDSALYLCASSSSRENEQFFGPGTRLTVL.

The genes are TRBV5-6 and TRBJ2-7; D ambiguous. The CDR3 has 13 amino acids. Germline assignment: CDR1 SGHDT and CDR2 YYEEEE. V shed 0 bases and J shed 3 bases, with 7 bases lying between them. This CDR3 is CASSLGVIYEQYF. The CDR3 nucleotides are TGTGCCAGCAGCTTGGGGGTCATCTACGAGCAGTACTTC.

In its sample, this clone was seen once. This chain joins TRBV29-1 and TRBJ1-3; a weak D match, TRBD1 (5 bases). In germline, CDR1 is SQVTM, CDR2 ANQGSEA. The CDR3 covers 14 residues. V lost 3 bases to trimming and J lost 3 bases, with 12 bases between them. CDR3: CSVEGTGVGNTIYF. CDR3 DNA: TGCAGCGTTGAGGGGACGGGGGTTGGAAACACCATATATTTT.

This chain uses TRBV7-8 with TRBJ1-2; the D gene is possibly TRBD1 (6 bases). Germline lookup yields CDR1 SGHVS and CDR2 FQNEAQ. V lost 1 base to trimming and J lost 7 bases, with 16 bases between them. The CDR3 consists of 15 residues. CDR3 DNA: TGTGCCAGCAGCTTAGAGGCGGGGGCGAACGTTGGCTACACCTTC. This encodes CASSLEAGANVGYTF.

The gene calls are TRBV19 and TRBJ1-6, with D possibly TRBD1 on 5 matching bases. The CDR3 extends over 15 amino acids. Between the trimmed V and J ends, which lost 5 bases and 10 bases, there was a span of 18 bases. Germline lookup yields CDR1 LNHDA and CDR2 SQIVND (reference sequence). The chain's CDR3 is CASSLRQPMESPLHF. The CDR3 DNA reads TGTGCCAGTAGTTTAAGACAGCCCATGGAGTCACCCCTCCACTTT.

The V gene is TRBV5-6, the J gene TRBJ2-4; D is unresolved. Trimming pared 0 bases from V and 9 bases from J, leaving 10 bases between. Germline loops: CDR1 SGHDT, CDR2 YYEEEE. The CDR3 has 13 amino acids. DNA of the CDR3: TGTGCCAGCAGCTTGGTAAGCTTGGGCATTCAGTACTTC. Its protein product is CASSLVSLGIQYF.

This chain links TRBV4-2 with TRBJ2-1; TRBD2 matches 8 bases. The V and J ends lost 3 bases and 12 bases, in that order; junction bases with no gene match: 4. CDR3 size: 12 residues. In germline, CDR1 is LGHNA, CDR2 YNFKEQ. This CDR3 is CASSQKSGGQFF. The CDR3 DNA reads TGTGCCAGCAGCCAGAAAAGCGGGGGGCAGTTCTTC.

This chain uses TRBV30 with TRBJ2-7; either TRBD1 or TRBD2 may supply D (6 bases each). Trimming removed 0 bases from V and 6 bases from J, with 15 bases in between. This CDR3 comprises 14 residues. CDR1 and CDR2 (germline): GTSNPN, SVGIG (reference sequence). CDR3 in amino acids: CAWSVSGAMGEQYF. CDR3 coding DNA: TGTGCCTGGAGTGTCTCGGGGGCGATGGGCGAGCAGTACTTC.

The CDR3 nucleotides are TGTGCCAGCAGCTCCAGGGCTGGGACAGGGGCGGTTCAAGAGACCCAGTACTTC. Protein: CASSSRAGTGAVQETQYF. The V gene is TRBV11-2, the J gene TRBJ2-5; TRBD1 aligns across 10 bases. The J segment lost 2 bases and the V segment lost 4 bases, leaving 13 bases of the junction unmatched. There are 18 residues in the CDR3. CDR1 and CDR2 from the germline V gene are SGHAT and FQNNGV.

The chain recombines TRBV4-1 with TRBJ1-5; 7 bases match TRBD1. The CDR3 sequence is 18 residues long. V lost 5 bases to trimming and J lost 0 bases; unmatched junction nucleotides: 13. Germline V gives CDR1 MGHRA, CDR2 YSYEKL. For the CDR3, the DNA is TGCGCCAGCAGCGGGACAGCCAGAGGGGGTCATAGCAATCAGCCCCAGCATTTT. This encodes CASSGTARGGHSNQPQHF.